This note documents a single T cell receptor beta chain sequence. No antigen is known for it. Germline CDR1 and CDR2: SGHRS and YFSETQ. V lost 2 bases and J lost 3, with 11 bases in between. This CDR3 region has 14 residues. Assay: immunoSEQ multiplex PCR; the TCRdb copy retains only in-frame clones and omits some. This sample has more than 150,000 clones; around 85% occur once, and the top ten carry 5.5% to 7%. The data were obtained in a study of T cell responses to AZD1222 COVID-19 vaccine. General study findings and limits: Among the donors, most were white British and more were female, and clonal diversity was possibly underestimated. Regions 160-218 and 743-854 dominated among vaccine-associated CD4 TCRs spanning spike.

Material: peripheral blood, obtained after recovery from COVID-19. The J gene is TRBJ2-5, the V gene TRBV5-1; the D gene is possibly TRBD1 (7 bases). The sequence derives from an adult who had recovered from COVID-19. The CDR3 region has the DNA TGCGCCAGCAGCTTAGGGGGGACAGAAGAGACCCAGTACTTC. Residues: CASSLGGTEETQYF.